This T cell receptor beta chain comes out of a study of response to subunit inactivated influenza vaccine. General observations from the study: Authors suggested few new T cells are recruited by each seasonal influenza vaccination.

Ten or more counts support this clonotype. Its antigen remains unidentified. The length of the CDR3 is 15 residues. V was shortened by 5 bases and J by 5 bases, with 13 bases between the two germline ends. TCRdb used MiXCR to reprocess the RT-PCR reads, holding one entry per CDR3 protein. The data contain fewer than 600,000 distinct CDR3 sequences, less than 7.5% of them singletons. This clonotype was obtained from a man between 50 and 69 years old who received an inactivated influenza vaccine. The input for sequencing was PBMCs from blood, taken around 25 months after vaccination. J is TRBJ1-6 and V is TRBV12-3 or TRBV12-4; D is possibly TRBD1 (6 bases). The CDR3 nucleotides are TGTGCCAGCAGTGCAGGGGCCGGGGATAATTCACCCCTCCACTTT. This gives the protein CASSAGAGDNSPLHF.